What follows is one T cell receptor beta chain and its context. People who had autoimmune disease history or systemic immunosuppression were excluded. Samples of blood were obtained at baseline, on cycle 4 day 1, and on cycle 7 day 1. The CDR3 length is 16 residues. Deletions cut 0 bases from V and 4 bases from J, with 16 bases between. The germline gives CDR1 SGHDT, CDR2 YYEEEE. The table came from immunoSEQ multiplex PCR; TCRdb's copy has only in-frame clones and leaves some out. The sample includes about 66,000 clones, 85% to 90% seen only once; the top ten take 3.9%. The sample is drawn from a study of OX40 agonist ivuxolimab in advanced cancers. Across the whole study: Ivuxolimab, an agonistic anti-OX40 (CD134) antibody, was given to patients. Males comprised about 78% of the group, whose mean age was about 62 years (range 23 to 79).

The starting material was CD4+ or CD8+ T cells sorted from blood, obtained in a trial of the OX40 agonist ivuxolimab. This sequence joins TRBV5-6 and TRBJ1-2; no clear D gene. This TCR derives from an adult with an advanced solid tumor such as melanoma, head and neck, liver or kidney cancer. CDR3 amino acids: CASSLAETVKSYGYTF. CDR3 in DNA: TGTGCCAGCAGCTTGGCCGAGACCGTTAAGAGCTATGGCTACACCTTC.